One sample yielded the 2 T cell receptor beta chains listed below, sequenced in a study of T-cell reconstitution after alpha-beta-depleted transplantation in children. The library targeted TCRbeta and was prepared with unique molecular identifiers. TCRdb redid the calling of the PCR reads with MiXCR, one entry per CDR3 protein. The repertoire holds 450,000 to 600,000 distinct CDR3 sequences, with over 9.5% as singletons. The input for sequencing was PBMCs, taken before TCRalphabeta/CD19-depleted stem cell transplant. These receptors were taken from a child younger than 10 with inherited bone marrow failure, due to receive a stem cell transplant.

This clonotype was counted many times. The chain is built from TRBV7-8 and TRBJ2-7; D could derive from TRBD1 or TRBD2 (6 bases each). The CDR3 consists of 15 residues. The V end lost 1 base, the J end lost 0 bases, and 10 bases lay between the germline ends. Germline CDR1 SGHVS, CDR2 FQNEAQ. The CDR3 nucleotides are TGTGCCAGCAGCTTAGAGGCGGGACACTCCTACGAGCAGTACTTC. Translating gives CASSLEAGHSYEQYF.

This clonotype was counted at least ten times. The V and J genes are TRBV24-1 and TRBJ1-5, with D hard to call. The V gene lost 10 bases and the J gene lost 2 bases, with 14 bases spanning the gap. The CDR3 runs to 14 residues. The germline CDR1 and CDR2 sequences are KGHDR and SFDVKD. CDR3 bases: TGTGCCACGGCAGACTGGACGGGCAATCAGCCCCAGCATTTT. Its translation: CATADWTGNQPQHF.